This T cell receptor (beta chain) was found in a study of shared clonotypes between healthy human individuals. Across the whole study: A couple of women and three men aged 18 to 49 served as donors. Points from the study as a whole: Apart from blood, nothing was sampled; tissue repertoires likely differ. Despite large depth, rarefaction showed incomplete sorted-subset sequencing. Memory subsets had estimated richness that was generally smaller than that of naive subsets.

The protocol was immunoSEQ multiplex PCR, while the TCRdb copy is restricted to in-frame clones and leaves out a portion. This sample has approximately 2,000,000 clones, with over 85% found just once. Note on this clone: No antigen is known for it. An end of the junction differs from the germline gene, which may be a read error. The same CDR3 arises from other DNA sequences in this sample as well.

Germline V lookup: CDR1 MGHRA, CDR2 YSYEKL. This CDR3 is 15 amino acids long. Naive CD8 populations comprised CD45RO-negative cells positively selected for CCR7, excluding terminally differentiated effector memory CD45RA+ cells. Sequenced input: naive CD8+ T cells from PBMCs. The rearrangement joins TRBV4-1 to TRBJ2-7, with TRBD1 matching over 8 bases. This clonotype originated in a man in his late teens or twenties in good health. Some clones in this sample may be carry-over from other donors' samples. CDR3 coding DNA: TGCGCCAGCAGTCAAGGCGCAGGGGGCAACTACGAGCAGTACTTC. It specifies CASSQGAGGNYEQYF.